What follows is one T cell receptor (beta chain) and its context. No antigen is known for it. From the reads, TCRdb called clonotypes with MiXCR, one entry per CDR3 protein. This sample carries about 530,000 distinct CDR3 sequences, about a quarter of them seen once, and the ten largest clones take approximately 13%. This sample is drawn from a study of T cell repertoires in cytomegalovirus infection. Study-wide background: Matching HLA type and CMV infection were both indicated by public TCR beta signatures. Study results and limitations: Cumulative public TCR beta family frequency identified CMV carriers with the relevant HLA. The response measured ex vivo was dominated by TCR beta clonotypes (HLA-C-restricted and CMV-specific).

V lost 5 bases and J lost 6; bases outside the gene matches: 14. The CDR3 is 18 amino acids. Per germline, CDR1 MDHEN and CDR2 SYDVKM. This chain connects TRBV28 to TRBJ2-3; 13 positions agree with TRBD2. This clonotype was obtained from a human donor in good health (CMV status not recorded). Some clones in this sample may be carry-over from other donors' samples. Sequenced input: PBMCs. Here the CDR3 reads CASSLPWTSGSLGDTQYF. CDR3 in DNA: TGTGCCAGCAGTCTTCCATGGACTAGCGGGAGCCTAGGGGATACGCAGTATTTT.